This TCR beta chain originates from a study of T-cell memory formation after mild COVID-19. Whole-study context: The study found TCR clusters largely donor specific.

Study results and caveats: Contracting CD8+ clones were enriched in EMRA, CD4+ mainly in CM and EM. Several responding clones turned up in pre-infection memory, indicating that cross-reactive memory may have taken part.

Comments on this clonotype: Its antigen is still unknown.

5'RACE with constant-segment primers built TCRalpha and TCRbeta cDNA libraries with UMIs. TCRdb reprocessed the 5' RACE reads via MiXCR and lists one record per CDR3 protein. Of 450,000 or so distinct CDR3 sequences listed, about 19% are singletons. The CDR3 has 12 amino acids. Trimming took 6 bases from V and 11 from J, leaving 14 bases between them. Germline V lookup: CDR1 SGHTA, CDR2 FQGNSA. V usage is TRBV7-2 and J usage is TRBJ2-1; D may be TRBD1 (6 bases). The receptor's source is an adult woman who had mild COVID-19 (a few samples of this study predate the infection). Cell type and time point are not known. Material: PBMCs or a T cell subset sorted from them (not recorded which). CDR3 in DNA: TGTGCCAGCAGTCCTACAGGGCATAAGCAGTTCTTC. This codes for CASSPTGHKQFF.